The text below deals with one T cell receptor (beta chain). The antigen is unknown. The germline CDR1 and CDR2 sequences are MNHNS and SASEGT. This CDR3 spans 14 amino acids. Trimming cost V 7 bases and J 2 bases, with 13 bases left between them. Scientists ran DNA taken from cultured CD4+ T cells through the Oncomine TCR Beta short-read assay for sequencing. TCRdb analysed the PCR reads with MiXCR anew, one entry per CDR3 protein. Counted here are more than 9,500 distinct CDR3 sequences, roughly 60% occurring once; the ten biggest clones make up around 7.8%. This sample stems from a study of vaccination and CD4 T cells after COVID-19. The overall study: From HCoV-229E, HCoV-OC43, HCoV-NL63 and SARS-CoV-2, overlapping spike peptides were used to stimulate the cells.

The treatment was: 10-day PBMC culture with coronavirus spike peptide pools or control peptides (ViraFEST assay). Study outcomes and limitations: In convalescent patients, a median approximately 86% of post-vaccine SARS-CoV-2-reactive clones appeared only after vaccination.

The sequenced material came from CD4+ T cells from blood, cultured in vitro. The chain combines TRBV6-1 with TRBJ2-3; TRBD1 or TRBD2 may be the D gene (5 bases each). This TCR came from a human donor who had recovered from COVID-19. The CDR3 here is CASTPGSLTDTQYF. Here the CDR3 DNA reads TGTGCCAGCACCCCAGGGAGTCTCACAGATACGCAGTATTTT.